This TCR beta chain came from a study of blood T cell repertoires in COVID-19. About the study: The samples span acute and convalescent COVID-19 from the United States, Italy and Spain. T cells, B-cell-depleted T cells, or PBMCs supplied cDNA or gDNA.

Recovered Cohort 3 donors showed two negative PCRs, clearance, or symptom resolution. Looked up from germline, CDR1 is SGHNT and CDR2 is YYREEE (reference sequence). The CDR3 totals 16 residues. Trimming stripped 6 bases from V and 1 base from J, with 18 bases between. The protocol was immunoSEQ multiplex PCR, while the TCRdb copy is restricted to in-frame clones and leaves out a portion. The sample shows about 250,000 clones, about 93% of them seen only once. The chain recombines TRBV5-4 with TRBJ2-3, with D possibly matching TRBD2 (7 bases). Sequenced material: PBMCs or T cells enriched from blood (not recorded which). The source is a woman under 30 who had recovered from COVID-19. This CDR3 reads CASTIHGGPGTDTQYF. For the CDR3, the DNA is TGTGCCAGCACCATTCACGGGGGGCCGGGCACAGATACGCAGTATTTT. The variable domain in full, with the rest retrieved from reference TRBV5-4 and TRBJ2-3, is ETGVTQSPTHLIKTRGQQVTLRCSSQSGHNTVSWYQQALGQGPQFIFQYYREEENGRGNFPPRFSGLQFPNYSSELNVNALELDDSALYLCASTIHGGPGTDTQYFGPGTRLTVL.